A single sample gave rise to the 3 T cell receptor beta chains below, sequenced in a study of blood T cell repertoires in COVID-19 (dated by TCRdb to 2018 to 2021). Receptors were amplified or captured by the immunoSEQ multiplex PCR assay. TCRdb limited this immuneACCESS table to in-frame rearrangements with V and J called. A share of clones is missing; checked studies link under half to unresolved V genes, and the rest is unexplained. The sample includes fewer than 120,000 clones, with about 88% observed a single time. Less than 3.5% of the sample is held by the ten biggest clonotypes. The sample was peripheral blood. These receptors were obtained from a woman aged 45-60 years with acute or convalescent COVID-19.

This chain joins TRBV3-1 (or the pseudogene TRBV3-2) and TRBJ2-7, with no clear D. This CDR3 contains 15 residues. V dropped 1 base and J dropped 1 base, with 11 bases sitting between them. CDR1 and CDR2 (germline): LGHDT, YNNKEL (reference sequence). CDR3 in amino acids: CASSQGALPSYEQYF. CDR3 nucleotides: TGTGCCAGCAGCCAAGGAGCGTTACCATCCTACGAGCAGTACTTC.

The J gene is TRBJ2-7, the V gene TRBV5-1; D is uncertain. The germline V gene encodes CDR1 SGHRS and CDR2 YFSETQ. The V end lost 1 base, the J end lost 1 base, and 3 bases lay between the germline ends. This CDR3 is built from 12 residues. The CDR3 sequence: CASSLPSYEQYF. CDR3 in DNA: TGCGCCAGCAGCTTGCCGTCCTACGAGCAGTACTTC.

The rearrangement links TRBV7-9 to TRBJ2-1; 10 nucleotides align to TRBD2. The CDR3 has 15 residues. In germline, CDR1 is SEHNR, CDR2 FQNEAQ (reference sequence). V was pared by 5 bases and J by 4 bases, with 5 bases of the junction left unmatched. The CDR3 nucleotides are TGTGCCAGCAGCGCCGGACTAGCGGTATACAATGAGCAGTTCTTC. Translating it yields CASSAGLAVYNEQFF.